The 27 T cell receptor beta chains below come from one sample, sequenced in a study of T cell responses to AZD1222 COVID-19 vaccine. Profiling relied on immunoSEQ multiplex PCR, and the TCRdb table lists in-frame clones only, not all of them. Here the sample spans roughly 200,000 clones, roughly 91% being singletons. Here the sequenced sample was peripheral blood, taken on day 0 of MenACWY control vaccination. Every receptor here comes from an adult in good health.

The rearrangement links TRBV6-6 to TRBJ2-2; 10 nucleotides line up with TRBD1. The CDR3 covers 16 residues. Trimming removed 5 bases from V and 4 bases from J; junction bases left unmatched: 7. From germline, CDR1 is MNHNY and CDR2 SVGAGI (reference sequence). In nucleotides, the CDR3 is TGTGCCAGCAGTCGCGGGACAGGGGTTTCCACCGGGGAGCTGTTTTTT. Translated, it gives CASSRGTGVSTGELFF.

The chain combines TRBV6-5 with TRBJ1-2; 8 bases are a match to TRBD1. The V and J ends lost 0 bases and 7 bases, in that order; junction bases with no gene match: 7. CDR1 is MNHEY and CDR2 is SVGAGI in the germline V gene. The CDR3 has 15 amino acids. CDR3: CASSYSSTGGIGYTF. The CDR3 DNA is TGTGCCAGCAGTTACTCGAGCACAGGGGGAATTGGCTACACCTTC.

V is TRBV27 and J is TRBJ1-1; the D gene is possibly TRBD1 (5 bases). CDR1 and CDR2 from the germline V gene are MNHEY and SMNVEV (reference sequence). V was cut by 0 bases and J by 10 bases, with 15 bases left in between. The CDR3 is 14 amino acids. The CDR3, as DNA: TGTGCCAGCAGTTTATCGGGGACTCGGTGGAGAGCTTTCTTT. Residues: CASSLSGTRWRAFF.

The chain joins TRBV9 to TRBJ2-2, with D hard to call. CDR3 length equals 14 residues. The germline V gene has CDR1 SGDLS and CDR2 YYNGEE. Trimming shortened V by 2 bases and J by 5 bases, and 10 bases separated the two germline ends. The CDR3 bases are TGTGCCAGCAGCGTCGTAGTATCGACCGGGGAGCTGTTTTTT. This encodes CASSVVVSTGELFF.

V gene TRBV11-2 combines with J gene TRBJ1-5, with D unresolved. The germline V gene encodes CDR1 SGHAT and CDR2 FQNNGV. Trimming took off 3 bases at V and 0 bases at J, with 3 bases between the two ends. The CDR3 totals 13 residues. For the CDR3, the DNA is TGTGCCAGCAGCTTGAATAGCAATCAGCCCCAGCATTTT. It codes for CASSLNSNQPQHF.

J is TRBJ2-3 and V is TRBV6-1; the D gene is possibly TRBD1 (6 bases). Trimming left V 3 bases short and J 0 bases short, with 16 bases between. The germline CDR1 and CDR2 sequences are MNHNS and SASEGT. The CDR3 runs 17 residues. CDR3 sequence reads: CASSDDRWSSSTDTQYF. CDR3 bases: TGTGCCAGCAGTGACGACAGGTGGTCGTCCAGCACAGATACGCAGTATTTT.

The V call is TRBV10-3, the J call TRBJ1-1; D remains unclear. Trimming took off 6 bases at V and 1 base at J, with 6 bases between the two ends. Germline V gives CDR1 ENHRY, CDR2 SYGVKD. This CDR3 is 12 amino acids long. CDR3 in DNA: TGTGCCATCAGGGACGGGAACACTGAAGCTTTCTTT. Translation: CAIRDGNTEAFF.

In its sample, this clone was seen a few times. The chain links TRBV10-1 to TRBJ1-1; a possible D gene is TRBD1 (5 bases). The CDR3 extends over 13 amino acids. V was shortened by 7 bases and J by 5 bases, with 14 bases between the two germline ends. Germline assignment: CDR1 WNHNN and CDR2 SYGVQD (reference sequence). CDR3 coding DNA: TGCGCCAGCACCGCCAGGGACCGGACTGAAGCTTTCTTT. Protein product: CASTARDRTEAFF.

This clone was counted a single time. The CDR3 loop is CASRRRGFHGYTF. In nucleotides, the CDR3 is TGTGCCAGCCGACGACGGGGATTTCATGGCTACACCTTC. The chain couples TRBV6-5 to TRBJ1-2; D remains ambiguous. V gave up 8 bases and J gave up 6 bases, with 16 bases separating them. The CDR3 spans 13 residues. CDR1 and CDR2 (germline): MNHEY, SVGAGI.

V is TRBV6-5 and J is TRBJ1-3, with TRBD1 matching 7 bases. CDR1 MNHEY and CDR2 SVGAGI come from the germline V gene. The CDR3 loop spans 15 amino acids. J lost 3 bases, V lost 6 bases, and 8 bases had no gene match. The CDR3 loop is CASRRQGIDGNTIYF. The CDR3 region has the DNA TGTGCCAGCAGGAGACAGGGTATTGATGGAAACACCATATATTTT.

This rearrangement joins TRBV5-4 to TRBJ2-1, with 9 bases fitting TRBD1. CDR3 size: 15 residues. Germline CDR1 is SGHNT and CDR2 is YYREEE (reference sequence). Trimming at V came to 3 bases and at J to 4 bases, leaving 5 bases not matched to a gene. CDR3 region: CASSSGQGQYNEQFF. The CDR3 bases are TGTGCCAGCAGCTCGGGACAGGGACAATACAATGAGCAGTTCTTC.

The V call is TRBV19, the J call TRBJ1-1; D uncertain. CDR1 LNHDA and CDR2 SQIVND come from the germline V gene (reference sequence). V lost 3 bases and J lost 4, with 12 bases in between. This CDR3 comprises 14 residues. This CDR3 is CASSIGGYGTEAFF. CDR3 in DNA: TGTGCCAGTAGTATCGGAGGGTACGGCACTGAAGCTTTCTTT.

This clone was seen only once. The CDR3, as DNA: TGTGCCTGGAGTCACGGTGGGGGAAGGTATCAGCCCCAGCATTTT. This gives the protein CAWSHGGGRYQPQHF. This chain links TRBV30 with TRBJ1-5; TRBD1 might be the D (5 bases). CDR1 is GTSNPN, CDR2 SVGIG, per germline (reference sequence). The CDR3 totals 15 residues. Deletions cut 2 bases from V and 5 bases from J, with 16 bases between.

This chain links TRBV30 with TRBJ2-1, with 12 bases matching TRBD2. The trim removed 2 bases at V and 4 bases at J, leaving 3 bases unmatched. The CDR3 spans 15 residues. From germline, CDR1 is GTSNPN and CDR2 SVGIG (reference sequence). As DNA, the CDR3 is TGTGCCTGGAGTAAAGGACTAGCGGGGTACAATGAGCAGTTCTTC. Protein product: CAWSKGLAGYNEQFF.

This sequence joins TRBV5-4 and TRBJ1-6; TRBD1 is a possible D gene (5 bases). The CDR3 runs 14 residues. Trimming removed 0 bases from V and 14 bases from J, with 15 bases in between. The V gene's germline CDR1 is SGHNT and CDR2 YYREEE (reference sequence). DNA for the CDR3: TGTGCCAGCAGCTTGGCCCGTCAGGGCTCGGCCCTCCACTTT. Amino acids: CASSLARQGSALHF.

The genes are TRBV18 and TRBJ2-7; 7 bases agree with TRBD1. With V trimmed by 1 base and J by 3 bases, 6 bases remained unmatched. Germline CDR1 is KGHSH and CDR2 is LQKENI. The CDR3 has 15 residues. This chain's CDR3 is CASSPQGAAGYEQYF. The CDR3 nucleotides read TGTGCCAGCTCACCACAGGGGGCGGCCGGCTACGAGCAGTACTTC.

The V and J genes are TRBV4-2 and TRBJ1-1, with no clear D. The CDR3 is made up of 15 amino acids. The germline V gene encodes CDR1 LGHNA and CDR2 YNFKEQ. V lost 1 base to trimming and J lost 0 bases, with 9 bases between them. The CDR3 DNA is TGTGCCAGCAGCCAAGTGACGGTGATGAACACTGAAGCTTTCTTT. It specifies CASSQVTVMNTEAFF.

This rearrangement joins TRBV25-1 to TRBJ1-2, with D tentatively TRBD1 (5 bases). V gave up 3 bases and J gave up 4 bases, with 21 bases separating them. CDR1 and CDR2 from the germline V gene are MGHDK and SYGVNS. The CDR3 is made up of 17 amino acids. The CDR3 sequence: CASSEELGKGPSYGYTF. The CDR3 nucleotides read TGTGCCAGCAGTGAGGAGCTAGGGAAGGGGCCGAGCTATGGCTACACCTTC.

This chain uses TRBV4-3 with TRBJ1-2; D perhaps matches TRBD1 (6 bases). The CDR3 runs to 13 residues. Per germline, CDR1 LGHNA and CDR2 YSLEER. V was pared by 8 bases and J by 13 bases, with 23 bases between. The CDR3 region has the DNA TGCGCCAGCTCTCGACGGGGGGGCGTAGGGGCCACCTTC. It yields the protein CASSRRGGVGATF.

This rearrangement joins TRBV7-8 to TRBJ1-1; the D is unclear. The ends were cut back, 6 bases at V and 3 bases at J, with 5 bases in the middle. The germline CDR1 and CDR2 sequences are SGHVS and FQNEAQ. CDR3 length: 11 residues. DNA for the CDR3: TGTGCCAGCAGGGCGGACACTGAAGCTTTCTTT. Protein product: CASRADTEAFF.

The chain couples TRBV18 to TRBJ2-5, with 12 bases aligning to TRBD2. Germline lookup yields CDR1 KGHSH and CDR2 LQKENI. V was clipped by 0 bases and J by 6 bases; unmatched bases: 8. The CDR3 is 17 residues long. CDR3 in DNA: TGTGCCAGCTCACCACCGACCGCTAGCGGGGGGGCGAAGACCCAGTACTTC. Protein product: CASSPPTASGGAKTQYF.

The chain carries TRBV5-1 and TRBJ1-1; unclear D gene. This CDR3 comprises 14 residues. V lost 1 base, J lost 0 bases, and 7 bases lay in between. Germline CDR1 and CDR2: SGHRS and YFSETQ. The CDR3 DNA follows: TGCGCCAGCAGCTTGACGCTCATGAACACTGAAGCTTTCTTT. Protein sequence: CASSLTLMNTEAFF.

The V gene is TRBV5-4, the J gene TRBJ1-3, with 7 bases lining up with TRBD1. CDR1 SGHNT and CDR2 YYREEE come from the germline V gene (reference sequence). With V trimmed by 4 bases and J by 0 bases, 4 bases remained unmatched. CDR3 length: 15 amino acids. The chain's CDR3 is CASSKDRVSGNTIYF. DNA of the CDR3: TGTGCCAGCAGCAAAGACAGGGTCTCTGGAAACACCATATATTTT.

The rearrangement joins TRBV7-2 to TRBJ1-2, with 7 positions matching TRBD1. With V trimmed by 5 bases and J by 2 bases, 5 bases remained unmatched. The CDR3 is made up of 14 amino acids. Germline V gives CDR1 SGHTA, CDR2 FQGNSA. CDR3 in DNA: TGTGCCAGCAGCATCCAACAGGGGAACTATGGCTACACCTTC. It yields the protein CASSIQQGNYGYTF.

In its sample, this clone was seen once. The chain is built from TRBV5-4 and TRBJ1-6, with 8 bases identical to TRBD1. This CDR3 contains 17 residues. J was trimmed by 6 bases and V by 4 bases; bases with no gene match: 12. CDR1 and CDR2 from the germline V gene are SGHNT and YYREEE (reference sequence). CDR3 bases: TGTGCCAGCAGCGGAACGACCGGACAGGGCCCTAATTCACCCCTCCACTTT. Its protein is CASSGTTGQGPNSPLHF. Full variable domain (missing parts from reference TRBV5-4 and TRBJ1-6): ETGVTQSPTHLIKTRGQQVTLRCSSQSGHNTVSWYQQALGQGPQFIFQYYREEENGRGNFPPRFSGLQFPNYSSELNVNALELDDSALYLCASSGTTGQGPNSPLHFGNGTRLTVT.

The chain has TRBV19 and TRBJ2-5, with a possible D match to TRBD2 (6 bases). The CDR3 spans 15 residues. The germline V gene has CDR1 LNHDA and CDR2 SQIVND (reference sequence). With 6 bases removed from V and 3 bases from J, the gap between germline ends came to 17 bases. Here the CDR3 DNA reads TGTGCCAGTAGGCTCAACGGGGGTCGGGAAGAGACCCAGTACTTC. It encodes CASRLNGGREETQYF.

The sample holds one count of this clone. V gene TRBV7-9 combines with J gene TRBJ2-2, with TRBD1 matching over 7 bases. CDR3 size: 19 residues. V dropped 5 bases and J dropped 5; count of bases not matched to a gene: 20. The germline V gene has CDR1 SEHNR and CDR2 FQNEAQ (reference sequence). CDR3 sequence: CASSPTTGNPRVRTGELFF. In nucleotides, the CDR3 is TGTGCCAGCAGCCCAACGACAGGGAACCCGAGAGTGAGAACCGGGGAGCTGTTTTTT.